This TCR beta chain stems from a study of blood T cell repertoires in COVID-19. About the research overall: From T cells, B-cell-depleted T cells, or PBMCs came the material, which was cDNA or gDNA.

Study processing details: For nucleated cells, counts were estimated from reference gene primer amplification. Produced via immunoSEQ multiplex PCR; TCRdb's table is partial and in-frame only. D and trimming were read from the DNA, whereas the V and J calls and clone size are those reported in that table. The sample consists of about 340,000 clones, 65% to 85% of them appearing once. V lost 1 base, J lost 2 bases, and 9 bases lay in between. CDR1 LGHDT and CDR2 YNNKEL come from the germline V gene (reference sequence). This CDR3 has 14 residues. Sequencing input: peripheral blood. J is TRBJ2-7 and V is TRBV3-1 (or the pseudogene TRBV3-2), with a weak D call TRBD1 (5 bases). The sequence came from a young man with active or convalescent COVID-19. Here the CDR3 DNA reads TGTGCCAGCAGCCAAGGCAGGGCTACCTACGAGCAGTACTTC. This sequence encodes CASSQGRATYEQYF.